The sequence of this TCR beta chain was determined in a study of response to subunit inactivated influenza vaccine. The CDR3 loop spans 17 amino acids. Trimming left V 4 bases short and J 0 bases short, with 15 bases between. Germline V gene data show CDR1 as LGHDT and CDR2 as YNNKEL (reference sequence). TCRdb re-analysed the RT-PCR reads in MiXCR, keeping a single row per CDR3 protein. The table records about 540,000 distinct CDR3 sequences, less than 25% of them present only once. This sample was shared with a second study, whose subject was T cells expressing NK-cell markers. That source reports: What made the TCR beta cDNA was 5'RACE template switching with UMIs.

The starting material was CD4+ T cells sorted from PBMCs, obtained roughly 12 days after vaccination. The chain couples TRBV3-1 to TRBJ2-2; D not resolved. The source is a man aged 45 to 65 who received an inactivated influenza vaccine. The CDR3 DNA follows: TGTGCCAGCAGCCTCATCAGATCCTCCACGAACACCGGGGAGCTGTTTTTT. Amino acids: CASSLIRSSTNTGELFF.